One sample yielded the 19 T cell receptor beta chains listed below, sequenced in a study of shared clonotypes between healthy human individuals. Profiled with immunoSEQ multiplex PCR; TCRdb holds only in-frame clones, not every one. The repertoire holds under 1,900,000 clones, less than 99% seen once, with roughly 0.36% in the top ten. What was sequenced was naive CD4+ T cells sorted from blood. Subset meaning: CD45RA+ positively selected. Receptor source: a young man in good health.

Turning to this clone: The sample contains more than one DNA sequence encoding this CDR3. The rearrangement joins TRBV6-5 to TRBJ2-3, with TRBD2 identical over 9 bases. V was clipped by 4 bases and J by 0 bases; unmatched bases: 2. Germline assignment: CDR1 MNHEY and CDR2 SVGAGI. The CDR3 loop spans 15 amino acids. In nucleotides, the CDR3 is TGTGCCAGCAGTTTCACTAGCGGGAGCACAGATACGCAGTATTTT. Translation gives CASSFTSGSTDTQYF.

This clone was detected only once. This chain links TRBV27 with TRBJ2-2; 9 nucleotides match TRBD1. The germline V gene encodes CDR1 MNHEY and CDR2 SMNVEV (reference sequence). This CDR3 is 15 amino acids long. V shed 2 bases, J shed 4 bases, and the junction held 2 bases outside the gene matches. Here the CDR3 DNA reads TGTGCCAGCAGTTTAACAGGGGGCGTCACCGGGGAGCTGTTTTTT. The encoded protein is CASSLTGGVTGELFF.

The chain has TRBV27 and TRBJ2-7; a weak D match, TRBD1 (5 bases). V gave up 2 bases and J gave up 0 bases, with 11 bases separating them. The CDR3 sequence is 15 residues long. Per the germline V gene, CDR1 is MNHEY and CDR2 is SMNVEV (reference sequence). The CDR3 DNA sequence: TGTGCCAGCAGTTTACGGACACGATACTCCTACGAGCAGTACTTC. This codes for CASSLRTRYSYEQYF.

This chain joins TRBV11-2 and TRBJ2-5; 7 bases map to TRBD1. Germline assignment: CDR1 SGHAT and CDR2 FQNNGV. Trimming took 4 bases from V and 4 from J; bases not matched to a gene: 6. The CDR3 spans 14 residues. DNA for the CDR3: TGTGCCAGCAGCTCCGGGACAGCGACAGAGACCCAGTACTTC. Its protein product is CASSSGTATETQYF.

This sequence joins TRBV5-1 and TRBJ2-1; D remains unclear. The CDR3 is made up of 18 amino acids. Germline V gene data show CDR1 as SGHRS and CDR2 as YFSETQ. Trimming removed 1 base at V and 7 bases at J, with 24 bases between. The CDR3 loop reads CASSLSITAAPLDNEQFF. DNA of the CDR3: TGCGCCAGCAGCTTGAGTATAACGGCGGCCCCCTTGGATAATGAGCAGTTCTTC.

The chain carries TRBV1 and TRBJ2-3; TRBD1 is the table's D call and was not checked against the DNA. TRBV1 has pseudogene status. The CDR3 sequence is 13 residues long. The CDR3 coding sequence is TGCACCACCGATTCAGTTCGCACAGATACGCAGTATTTT. This gives the protein CTTDSVRTDTQYF.

This sequence joins TRBV5-1 and TRBJ1-1; D is uncertain. The CDR3 totals 13 residues. Germline V CDR1 and CDR2: SGHRS, YFSETQ. V was clipped by 1 base and J by 5 bases, with 9 bases between them. Written as DNA, the CDR3 is TGCGCCAGCAGCTTGCTGGTAGCAACTGAAGCTTTCTTT. Translation gives CASSLLVATEAFF.

The chain joins TRBV28 to TRBJ2-5, with D perhaps being TRBD1 or TRBD2 (7 bases each). This CDR3 is 15 amino acids long. Trimming stripped 4 bases from V and 3 bases from J, with 15 bases between. Looked up from germline, CDR1 is MDHEN and CDR2 is SYDVKM. This CDR3 reads CASSYTSGTEETQYF. The CDR3 nucleotides read TGTGCCAGCAGTTACACGAGCGGGACAGAAGAGACCCAGTACTTC.

The chain combines TRBV18 with TRBJ1-2, with a possible D match to TRBD1 (6 bases). V lost 0 bases and J lost 0, with 8 bases in between. CDR1 and CDR2 (germline): KGHSH, LQKENI. The CDR3 covers 15 residues. In DNA form, the CDR3 reads TGTGCCAGCTCACCACCAGGGGGGACTAACTATGGCTACACCTTC. Translated: CASSPPGGTNYGYTF.

The rearrangement uses TRBV2 and TRBJ1-1; D gene unclear. This CDR3 is 14 amino acids long. Trimming shortened V by 10 bases and J by 0 bases, and 15 bases separated the two germline ends. Germline V lookup: CDR1 SNHLY, CDR2 FYNNEI. CDR3 sequence reads: CATLIQTLNTEAFF. CDR3 bases: TGTGCCACACTAATCCAAACCCTGAACACTGAAGCTTTCTTT.

The chain has TRBV2 and TRBJ2-7, with 7 bases identical to TRBD2. The CDR3 is 16 residues long. Germline trimming cut 6 bases from V and 0 bases from J; bases unmatched to any gene: 11. Germline loops: CDR1 SNHLY, CDR2 FYNNEI. CDR3 loop: CASRSTGGKVSYEQYF. CDR3 in DNA: TGTGCCAGCAGGAGTACGGGAGGCAAAGTCTCCTACGAGCAGTACTTC.

The DNA for the CDR3 is TGTGCCAGCAGCTTAGCGGGAGGGGGTCCCAATGAGCAGTTCTTC. Protein sequence: CASSLAGGGPNEQFF. J is TRBJ2-1 and V is TRBV7-2; possibly TRBD2 for D (7 bases). The CDR3 loop spans 15 amino acids. Germline V gene sequence: CDR1 SGHTA, CDR2 FQGNSA. V gave up 0 bases and J gave up 6 bases, with 12 bases separating them.

The rearrangement links TRBV27 to TRBJ2-3, with D unresolved. Germline values: CDR1 MNHEY, CDR2 SMNVEV (reference sequence). The length of the CDR3 is 13 residues. The V and J ends lost 0 bases and 5 bases respectively, with 6 bases between them. DNA of the CDR3: TGTGCCAGCAGTTTATCTTTGGAAGATACGCAGTATTTT. Its protein is CASSLSLEDTQYF.

Details on this clone: Other DNA sequences within the sample encode an identical CDR3. The chain uses TRBV9 and TRBJ2-2; a possible D gene is TRBD1 (6 bases). The germline V and J ends were trimmed by 0 bases and 2 bases, with 8 bases remaining between them. The CDR3 length is 15 residues. Looked up from germline, CDR1 is SGDLS and CDR2 is YYNGEE. CDR3 region: CASSVGTVNTGELFF. The DNA for the CDR3 is TGTGCCAGCAGCGTAGGGACAGTCAACACCGGGGAGCTGTTTTTT.

The chain combines TRBV19 with TRBJ2-3; 7 bases fit TRBD1. The V and J ends lost 4 bases and 0 bases, in that order; junction bases with no gene match: 4. Germline CDR1 LNHDA, CDR2 SQIVND (reference sequence). There are 15 residues in the CDR3. The CDR3 nucleotides read TGTGCCAGTAGTACGCCGGGACAGAGCACAGATACGCAGTATTTT. It encodes CASSTPGQSTDTQYF.

The chain combines TRBV6-5 with TRBJ2-1; TRBD1 aligns across 9 bases. V trimming: 5 bases; J trimming: 4 bases; junction bases outside the gene matches: 6. The CDR3 runs 15 residues. From germline, CDR1 is MNHEY and CDR2 SVGAGI. The CDR3 protein is CASSLQGALYNEQFF. CDR3 bases: TGTGCCAGCAGTCTACAGGGGGCTCTGTACAATGAGCAGTTCTTC.

The chain combines TRBV27 with TRBJ1-4, with 8 bases lining up with TRBD1. The CDR3 length is 15 residues. V trimming: 5 bases; J trimming: 2 bases; junction bases outside the gene matches: 4. The germline CDR1 and CDR2 sequences are MNHEY and SMNVEV (reference sequence). In nucleotides, the CDR3 is TGTGCCAGCAGTAGTCAGGGGGCGACTAATGAAAAACTGTTTTTT. As protein: CASSSQGATNEKLFF. The whole variable domain, remainder taken from reference TRBV27 and TRBJ1-4, is EAQVTQNPRYLITVTGKKLTVTCSQNMNHEYMSWYRQDPGLGLRQIYYSMNVEVTDKGDVPEGYKVSRKEKRNFPLILESPSPNQTSLYFCASSSQGATNEKLFFGSGTQLSVL.

In nucleotides, the CDR3 is TGTGCCAGCAGTAGGGGGGTCGAGCAGTACTTC. Encoded protein: CASSRGVEQYF. The chain has TRBV25-1 and TRBJ2-7, with D perhaps given as TRBD1 or TRBD2 (6 bases each). The V end lost 5 bases, the J end lost 6 bases, and 8 bases lay between the germline ends. The CDR3 length is 11 residues. Germline-derived CDR1 and CDR2 are MGHDK and SYGVNS.

V gene TRBV29-1 combines with J gene TRBJ2-3, with D possibly matching TRBD1 (5 bases). This CDR3 is built from 13 residues. Germline lookup yields CDR1 SQVTM and CDR2 ANQGSEA. The V gene lost 7 bases and the J gene lost 0 bases, with 11 bases spanning the gap. Written as DNA, the CDR3 is TGCAGCGCCATGACAGCTAGCACAGATACGCAGTATTTT. Translated: CSAMTASTDTQYF.